The present TCR beta chain was sequenced within a study of blood T cell repertoires in COVID-19. Study-level information: From the United States, Italy and Spain came samples of acute and convalescent COVID-19.

Profiled with immunoSEQ multiplex PCR; TCRdb holds only in-frame clones, not every one. The sample lists roughly 300,000 clones; approximately 90% were seen once. The CDR3 loop spans 14 amino acids. Germline V lookup: CDR1 MNHEY, CDR2 SVGAGI. V lost 6 bases, J lost 5 bases, and 14 bases lay in between. Sequenced input: PBMCs or T cells enriched from blood (not recorded which). The rearrangement links TRBV6-5 to TRBJ1-5, with D perhaps matching TRBD1 (6 bases). This clonotype originated in a middle-aged woman with acute COVID-19. CDR3 DNA sequence: TGTGCCAGCAGCCCCGGACAGACTTATCAGCCCCAGCATTTT. The encoded protein is CASSPGQTYQPQHF.